One and the same sample provided the 16 T cell receptor beta chains below, sequenced in a study of CD8 T cells in Susac syndrome. A quantity of about 0.5 to 1 ug RNA underwent reverse transcription using random hexamers. Each CDR3 protein is one row after TCRdb ran MiXCR on the immunoSEQ multiplex PCR reads. The sample holds about 130,000 distinct CDR3 sequences, about 94% seen once. The sequenced material came from CD4+ T cells from PBMCs. The receptors come from a human donor with multiple sclerosis.

This chain joins TRBV12-3 or TRBV12-4 and TRBJ2-2, with a weak D call TRBD2 (6 bases). The CDR3 runs 12 residues. The CDR3 bases are TGTGCGGGGACTGCGGACACCGGGGAGCTGTTTTTT. It codes for CAGTADTGELFF.

V gene TRBV20-1 combines with J gene TRBJ2-7; D assignment may be TRBD1 or TRBD2 (5 bases each). CDR1 is DFQATT and CDR2 is SNEGSKA in the germline V gene (reference sequence). The CDR3 has 13 amino acids. Trimming pared 3 bases from V and 1 base from J, leaving 10 bases between. The CDR3: CSARKGRSYEQYF. CDR3 sequence (DNA): TGCAGTGCTAGGAAGGGACGGTCCTACGAGCAGTACTTC.

The chain links TRBV29-1 to TRBJ2-1, with D unclear. Germline CDR1 is SQVTM and CDR2 is ANQGSEA. The CDR3 sequence is 10 residues long. V was clipped by 6 bases and J by 8 bases, with 8 bases between them. The CDR3 loop reads CSVSFYEQFF. The DNA of the CDR3 is TGCAGCGTCTCCTTTTATGAGCAGTTCTTC.

This chain joins TRBV14 and TRBJ1-6; D is ambiguous. The CDR3 length is 15 residues. Trimming removed 1 base at V and 0 bases at J, with 4 bases between. CDR1 and CDR2 from the germline V gene are SGHDN and FVKESK. The chain's CDR3 is CASSQGFSYNSPLHF. In nucleotides, the CDR3 is TGTGCCAGCAGCCAAGGGTTCTCCTATAATTCACCCCTCCACTTT. The variable domain in full, with the rest retrieved from reference TRBV14 and TRBJ1-6, is EAGVTQFPSHSVIEKGQTVTLRCDPISGHDNLYWYRRVMGKEIKFLLHFVKESKQDESGMPNNRFLAERTGGTYSTLKVQPAELEDSGVYFCASSQGFSYNSPLHFGNGTRLTVT.

This chain uses TRBV30 with TRBJ2-7, with D hard to call. Germline loops: CDR1 GTSNPN, CDR2 SVGIG (reference sequence). Trimming cost V 2 bases and J 3 bases, with 11 bases left between them. This CDR3 spans 13 amino acids. The CDR3 reads CAWSSGVGYEQYF. The CDR3 nucleotides read TGTGCCTGGAGTTCTGGGGTGGGCTACGAGCAGTACTTC.

The rearrangement uses TRBV11-3 and TRBJ2-1; D is uncertain. The V gene's germline CDR1 is SGHNT and CDR2 YENEEA. The CDR3 totals 13 residues. Between the trimmed V and J ends, which lost 6 bases and 5 bases, there was a span of 11 bases. The CDR3 DNA reads as TGTGCCAGCAGGGATAAGGGCCACAATGAGCAGTTCTTC. This codes for CASRDKGHNEQFF.

The chain is built from TRBV29-1 and TRBJ2-1, with 11 nucleotides matching TRBD2. The CDR3 spans 13 residues. Looked up from germline, CDR1 is SQVTM and CDR2 is ANQGSEA. V trimming: 5 bases; J trimming: 6 bases; junction bases outside the gene matches: 3. The CDR3 DNA sequence: TGCAGCGTTCTCACTAGCGGGGGCAATGAGCAGTTCTTC. Its protein product is CSVLTSGGNEQFF.

The rearrangement links TRBV6-5 to TRBJ1-1; TRBD1 is a possible D gene (6 bases). V gave up 8 bases and J gave up 9 bases, with 16 bases separating them. The length of the CDR3 is 12 residues. In germline, CDR1 is MNHEY, CDR2 SVGAGI. For the CDR3, the DNA is TGTGCCAGCGGGGGGACACACGAGCAAGCTTTCTTT. It translates to CASGGTHEQAFF.

This clonotype has a single count. The CDR3 end shows no conserved phenylalanine or tryptophan, and so a read error is likely. This chain joins TRBV29-1 and TRBJ2-5, with 10 bases identical to TRBD1. The V gene end was trimmed by 6 bases and the J gene end by 7 bases; junction bases not matched to a gene: 5. The CDR3 has 12 residues. Germline V CDR1 and CDR2: SQVTM, ANQGSEA. CDR3 sequence reads: CSVRDRGRTQYL. The CDR3 nucleotides are TGCAGCGTGAGGGACAGGGGTCGGACCCAGTACCTC.

This sequence joins TRBV6-1 and TRBJ1-2, with 7 bases that match TRBD1. Germline CDR1 MNHNS, CDR2 SASEGT. J gave up 4 bases and V 8 bases, and 13 bases lay outside the gene matches. The CDR3 sequence is 15 residues long. CDR3 amino acids: CASSTKGARLYGYTF. The CDR3 bases are TGTGCCAGCTCTACTAAGGGGGCGAGGCTCTATGGCTACACCTTC.

CDR3 DNA sequence: TGTGCCAGCAGGCGTTTTTTTCCGGCGAGAGGTGAAAAACTGTTTTTT. This encodes CASRRFFPARGEKLFF. The chain recombines TRBV6-1 with TRBJ1-4; D not resolved. Between the trimmed V and J ends, which lost 6 bases and 7 bases, there was a span of 21 bases. Per the germline V gene, CDR1 is MNHNS and CDR2 is SASEGT. This CDR3 contains 16 residues.

The rearrangement joins TRBV3-1 to TRBJ1-1, with TRBD1 matching 7 bases. CDR1 is LGHDT, CDR2 YNNKEL, per germline (reference sequence). The V gene end was trimmed by 4 bases and the J gene end by 4 bases; junction bases not matched to a gene: 9. The CDR3 spans 15 residues. CDR3 residues: CASSLNRGRSTEAFF. The CDR3 DNA sequence: TGTGCCAGCAGCCTTAACAGGGGACGAAGCACTGAAGCTTTCTTT.

The chain has TRBV5-1 and TRBJ2-7, with TRBD1 identical over 10 bases. Germline lookup yields CDR1 SGHRS and CDR2 YFSETQ. V was pared by 0 bases and J by 2 bases, with 5 bases of the junction left unmatched. The CDR3 has 16 residues. The CDR3 DNA reads TGCGCCAGCAGCTTGGGGATTGGACAGGGGGCCTACGAGCAGTACTTC. It encodes CASSLGIGQGAYEQYF.

The CDR3 region has the DNA TGTGCCAGTAGTACCCGGGACATCTCGGGAGCTTATCAGCCCCAGCATTTT. Its protein product is CASSTRDISGAYQPQHF. The chain is built from TRBV19 and TRBJ1-5; D is perhaps TRBD1 (6 bases). Germline assignment: CDR1 LNHDA and CDR2 SQIVND (reference sequence). The length of the CDR3 is 17 residues. V was cut by 4 bases and J by 5 bases, with 21 bases left in between.

This sequence joins TRBV5-4 and TRBJ2-6; no reliable D call. This CDR3 is built from 16 residues. From germline, CDR1 is SGHNT and CDR2 YYREEE (reference sequence). Trimming left V 6 bases short and J 0 bases short, with 13 bases between. Written as DNA, the CDR3 is TGTGCCAGCACCAAGGGCGGCACCTCTGGGGCCAACGTCCTGACTTTC. It is translated as CASTKGGTSGANVLTF.

The chain carries TRBV25-1 and TRBJ1-1; TRBD1 agrees at 7 bases. The CDR3 totals 17 residues. Germline values: CDR1 MGHDK, CDR2 SYGVNS. V lost 4 bases, J lost 4 bases, and 15 bases stayed unmatched. CDR3 sequence reads: CASSVHILQGPSTEAFF. CDR3 sequence (DNA): TGTGCCAGCAGTGTCCACATTTTACAGGGGCCTAGCACTGAAGCTTTCTTT.